The T cell receptor beta chain under discussion was sequenced for a study of identical twins. General study points: Cross-sectional statistical analysis, not tracking of the same donors, underpinned the conclusions. Clonotypes of the beta chain that were abundant in cord blood carried fewer insertions (memory repertoires showed none).

One entry per CDR3 protein results from TCRdb running MiXCR on the 5' RACE reads. Of about 530,000 distinct CDR3 sequences listed, around 20% are singletons. CDR1 SGHRS and CDR2 YFSETQ come from the germline V gene. V was clipped by 4 bases and J by 6 bases; unmatched bases: 13. CDR3 size: 16 residues. This clonotype came up many times. Its specificity is unknown. These data also formed part of another study, on yellow fever vaccine responses in identical twins. That work adds: Reportedly, the response of twins' T cells to the vaccine seemed partly convergent, partly personalized.

The V gene is TRBV5-1, the J gene TRBJ2-3, with 8 bases identical to TRBD2. The source of this sequence is a woman aged 18-29 years in good health. Sequencing used CD4+ T cells sorted from blood. DNA for the CDR3: TGCGCCAGCAGCCTAGCCACCAGCGGGAGCGTCGATACGCAGTATTTT. This sequence encodes CASSLATSGSVDTQYF.